This TCR beta chain was retrieved from a study of high-grade serous ovarian cancer treatment subgroups. On this clone itself: Germline and junction disagree at one end, which may indicate a read error.

This CDR3 region has 12 residues. CDR1 is SGHTA and CDR2 is FQGNSA in the germline V gene. Tumor samples were taken before definitive surgery or chemotherapy. TCRdb's copy holds only in-frame clones and misses some; the assay was immunoSEQ multiplex PCR. Of about 2,700 clones detected, around 70% appear once; the ten largest clones hold about a sixth. The chain carries TRBV7-2 and TRBJ1-3; the D gene is possibly TRBD1 (5 bases). Sample: tumor tissue. This receptor was identified in a human donor with high-grade serous ovarian cancer. This CDR3 reads CASSLAGTQIDF. The CDR3 DNA reads as TGTGCCAGCAGCTTGGCCGGGACCCAAATCGATTTT.